This TCR beta chain originates from a study of blood T cell repertoires in COVID-19. Study summary: Acute and convalescent COVID-19 specimens originated in the United States, Italy and Spain. PBMCs, B-cell-depleted T cells, or T cells provided the cDNA or gDNA that made up the material.

V was shortened by 3 bases and J by 8 bases, with 20 bases between the two germline ends. The CDR3 sequence is 15 residues long. Germline assignment: CDR1 SGHRS and CDR2 YFSETQ. In the original processing: Reference gene primers were amplified, and this amplification served to estimate nucleated cell counts. Only in-frame clones appear in the TCRdb table, and some are missing; sequencing was by immunoSEQ multiplex PCR. The V and J calls and clone size were taken over from that table, and D and trimming were inferred from the DNA. Counted here are about 48,000 clones, roughly four fifths occurring once; the ten biggest clones make up roughly 7%.

Specimen: peripheral blood. The genes are TRBV5-1 and TRBJ1-2; tentatively, D is TRBD1 (6 bases). The sequence was collected from a man aged 35 to 55 with acute or convalescent COVID-19. Here the CDR3 reads CASSYEPQGPGGYTF. CDR3 bases: TGCGCCAGCAGCTACGAACCCCAGGGGCCGGGGGGCTACACCTTC.